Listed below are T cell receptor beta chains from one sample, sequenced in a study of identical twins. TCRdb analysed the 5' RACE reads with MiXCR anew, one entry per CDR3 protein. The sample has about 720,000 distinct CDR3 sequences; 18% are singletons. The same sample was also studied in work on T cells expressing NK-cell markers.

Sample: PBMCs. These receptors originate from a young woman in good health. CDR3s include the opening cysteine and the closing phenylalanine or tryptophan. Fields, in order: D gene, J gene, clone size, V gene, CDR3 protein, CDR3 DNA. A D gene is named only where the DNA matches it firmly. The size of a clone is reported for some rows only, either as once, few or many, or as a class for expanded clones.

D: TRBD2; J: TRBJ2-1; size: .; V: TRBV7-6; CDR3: CASSLGAPSGVINEQFF; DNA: TGTGCCAGCAGCTTAGGGGCTCCTAGCGGGGTAATCAATGAGCAGTTCTTC
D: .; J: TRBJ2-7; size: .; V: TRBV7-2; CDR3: CASSLGTGGGSYEQYF; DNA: TGTGCCAGCAGCTTAGGAACAGGGGGGGGTTCCTACGAGCAGTACTTC
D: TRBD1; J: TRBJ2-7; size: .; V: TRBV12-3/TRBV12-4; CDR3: CASSHDRVYEQYF; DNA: TGTGCCAGCAGTCATGACAGGGTTTACGAGCAGTACTTC
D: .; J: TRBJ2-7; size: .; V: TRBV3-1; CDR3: CASSQAGYEQYF; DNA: TGTGCCAGCAGCCAGGCGGGCTACGAGCAGTACTTC
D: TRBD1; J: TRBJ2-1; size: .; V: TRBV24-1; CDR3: CATSADRAREQFF; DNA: TGTGCCACCAGTGCCGACAGGGCTCGTGAGCAGTTCTTC
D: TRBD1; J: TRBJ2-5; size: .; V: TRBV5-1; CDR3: CASSSSGTGETQYF; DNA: TGCGCCAGCAGCTCTTCCGGGACAGGGGAGACCCAGTACTTC
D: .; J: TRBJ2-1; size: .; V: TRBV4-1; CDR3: CASSAAPGRSSYNEQFF; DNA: TGCGCCAGCAGCGCCGCTCCTGGGCGGAGCTCCTACAATGAGCAGTTCTTC
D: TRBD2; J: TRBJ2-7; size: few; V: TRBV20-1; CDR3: CSARPGLGVYEQYF; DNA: TGCAGTGCTAGACCGGGACTAGGCGTGTACGAGCAGTACTTC
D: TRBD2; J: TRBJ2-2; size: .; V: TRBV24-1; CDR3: CATSDPNASGGTGELFF; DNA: TGTGCCACCAGTGACCCGAATGCTAGCGGAGGCACCGGGGAGCTGTTTTTT
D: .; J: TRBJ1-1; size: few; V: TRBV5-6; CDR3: CASSLALGSEAFF; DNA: TGTGCCAGCAGCTTGGCACTGGGGTCCGAAGCTTTCTTT
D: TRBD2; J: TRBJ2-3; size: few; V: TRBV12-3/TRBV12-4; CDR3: CASSQTSGAQADTQYF; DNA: TGTGCCAGCAGCCAAACTAGCGGAGCCCAAGCAGATACGCAGTATTTT
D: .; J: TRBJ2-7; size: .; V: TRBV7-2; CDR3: CASNLGRTYEQYF; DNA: TGTGCCAGCAACTTAGGGCGGACCTACGAGCAGTACTTC
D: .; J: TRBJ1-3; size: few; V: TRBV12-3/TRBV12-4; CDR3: CASSQVMSTIYF; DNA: TGTGCCAGCAGTCAAGTAATGAGTACCATATATTTT
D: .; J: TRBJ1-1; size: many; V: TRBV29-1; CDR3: CSVVVSGQRGRLNTEAFF; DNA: TGCAGCGTTGTAGTTTCAGGACAGAGGGGCCGGTTGAACACTGAAGCTTTCTTT
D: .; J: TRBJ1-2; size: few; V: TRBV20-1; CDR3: CSARDQPNYGYTF; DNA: TGCAGTGCTAGGGACCAGCCTAACTATGGCTACACCTTC
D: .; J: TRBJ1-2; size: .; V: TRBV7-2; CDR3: CASSSGHSLNYGYTF; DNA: TGTGCCAGCAGCTCAGGACACTCACTTAACTATGGCTACACCTTC
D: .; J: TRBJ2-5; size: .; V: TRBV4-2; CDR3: CASSQQLPGRQQETQYF; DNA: TGTGCCAGCAGCCAACAGCTCCCGGGACGCCAACAAGAGACCCAGTACTTC
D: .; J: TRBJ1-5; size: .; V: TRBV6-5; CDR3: CASSYLSGQTNQPQHF; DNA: TGTGCCAGCAGTTACCTCTCCGGGCAGACCAATCAGCCCCAGCATTTT
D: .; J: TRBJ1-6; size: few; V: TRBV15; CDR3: CATSRRVGSPLHF; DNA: TGTGCCACCAGCAGAAGAGTGGGTTCACCCCTCCACTTT
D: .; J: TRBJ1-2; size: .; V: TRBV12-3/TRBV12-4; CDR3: CASSFGQISGYTF; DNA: TGTGCCAGCAGTTTCGGCCAAATAAGTGGCTACACCTTC
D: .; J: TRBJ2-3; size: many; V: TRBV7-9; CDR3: CASTSSDTQYF; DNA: TGTGCCAGCACTTCTTCAGATACGCAGTATTTT
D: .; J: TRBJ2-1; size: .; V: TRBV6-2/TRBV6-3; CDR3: CASSYGRSRHNNEQFF; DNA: TGTGCCAGCAGTTACGGGAGGAGCCGTCATAACAATGAGCAGTTCTTC
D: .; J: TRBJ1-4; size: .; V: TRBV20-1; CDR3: CSARRELDEKLFF; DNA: TGCAGTGCTAGACGGGAATTAGATGAAAAACTGTTTTTT
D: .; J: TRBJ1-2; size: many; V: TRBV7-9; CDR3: CASSLDGFSYGYTF; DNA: TGTGCCAGCAGCTTAGACGGGTTCAGCTATGGCTACACCTTC
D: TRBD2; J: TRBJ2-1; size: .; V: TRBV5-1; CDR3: CASSLTGGSSNEQFF; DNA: TGCGCCAGCAGCTTAACCGGCGGGAGCTCTAATGAGCAGTTCTTC
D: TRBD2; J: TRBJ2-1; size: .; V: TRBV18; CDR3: CASSPAGGPNEQFF; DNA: TGTGCCAGCTCCCCAGCGGGAGGGCCGAATGAGCAGTTCTTC
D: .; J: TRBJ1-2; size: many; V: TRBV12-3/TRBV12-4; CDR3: CASRLDRSPNYGYTF; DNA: TGTGCCAGCAGGCTGGACAGAAGCCCTAACTATGGCTACACCTTC
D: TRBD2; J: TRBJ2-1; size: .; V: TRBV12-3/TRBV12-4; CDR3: CASSSSGRADEQFF; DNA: TGTGCCAGCAGCTCGAGCGGGAGGGCCGATGAGCAGTTCTTC
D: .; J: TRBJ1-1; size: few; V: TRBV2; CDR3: CASSWNRNTEAFF; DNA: TGTGCCAGCAGTTGGAACAGGAACACTGAAGCTTTCTTT
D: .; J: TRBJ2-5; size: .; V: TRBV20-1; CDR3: CSAIGGLETQYF; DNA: TGCAGTGCTATTGGGGGGCTCGAGACCCAGTACTTC
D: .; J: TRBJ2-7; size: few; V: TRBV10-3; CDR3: CAISDPVEGPPAYEQYF; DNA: TGTGCCATCAGTGACCCTGTAGAGGGACCGCCAGCCTACGAGCAGTACTTC
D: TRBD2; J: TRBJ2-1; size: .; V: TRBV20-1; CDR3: CSASKAGGAPTEQFF; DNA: TGCAGTGCTTCCAAGGCGGGGGGCGCCCCTACTGAGCAGTTCTTC
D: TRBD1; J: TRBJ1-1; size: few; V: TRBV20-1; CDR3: CSARTGSANTEAFF; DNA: TGCAGTGCCAGGACAGGATCGGCGAACACTGAAGCTTTCTTT
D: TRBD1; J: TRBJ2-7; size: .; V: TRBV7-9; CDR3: CASSVTGDEQYF; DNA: TGTGCCAGCAGCGTGACAGGGGACGAGCAGTACTTC
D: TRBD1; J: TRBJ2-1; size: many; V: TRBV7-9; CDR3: CASSLDRVAEQFF; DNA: TGTGCCAGCAGCTTGGACAGGGTTGCTGAGCAGTTCTTC
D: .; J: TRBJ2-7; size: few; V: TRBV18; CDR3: CASSPKSTGTEAYEQYF; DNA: TGTGCCAGCTCACCGAAATCTACCGGGACGGAAGCCTACGAGCAGTACTTC
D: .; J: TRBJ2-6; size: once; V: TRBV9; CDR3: CASSVGGGANVLTF; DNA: TGTGCCAGCAGCGTAGGAGGTGGGGCCAACGTCCTGACTTTC
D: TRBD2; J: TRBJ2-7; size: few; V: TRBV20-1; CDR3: CSARDVTSGREQYF; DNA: TGCAGTGCTAGAGACGTGACTAGCGGCCGCGAGCAGTACTTC
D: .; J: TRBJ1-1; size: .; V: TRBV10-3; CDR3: CAISSSGNTEAFF; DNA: TGTGCCATCAGTTCTTCAGGGAACACTGAAGCTTTCTTT
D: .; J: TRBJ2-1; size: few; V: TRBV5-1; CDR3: CASSLIGAPYNEQFF; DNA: TGCGCCAGCAGCTTGATCGGGGCCCCCTACAATGAGCAGTTCTTC
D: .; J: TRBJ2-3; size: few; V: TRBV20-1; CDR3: CSAPTMGTGTDTQYF; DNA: TGCAGTGCTCCTACGATGGGGACTGGCACAGATACGCAGTATTTT
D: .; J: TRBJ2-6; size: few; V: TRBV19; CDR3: CASSIAGSGANVLTF; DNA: TGTGCCAGTAGTATTGCAGGCTCTGGGGCCAACGTCCTGACTTTC
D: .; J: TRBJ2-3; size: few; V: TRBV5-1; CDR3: CASSSGLGLDTQYF; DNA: TGCGCCAGCAGCTCCGGTCTAGGTTTGGATACGCAGTATTTT
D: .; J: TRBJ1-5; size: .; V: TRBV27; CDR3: CASSSTRNQPQHF; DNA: TGTGCCAGCAGTTCGACAAGAAATCAGCCCCAGCATTTT
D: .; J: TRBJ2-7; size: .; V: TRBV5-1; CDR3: CASSLGMEGDEQYF; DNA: TGCGCCAGCAGCCTCGGGATGGAAGGCGACGAGCAGTACTTC
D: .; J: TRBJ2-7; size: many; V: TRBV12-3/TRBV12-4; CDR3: CASSLRFYEQYF; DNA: TGTGCCAGCAGTTTAAGGTTCTACGAGCAGTACTTC
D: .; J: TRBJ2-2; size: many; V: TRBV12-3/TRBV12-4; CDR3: CASSSGPGTKTGELFF; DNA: TGTGCCAGCAGTTCTGGTCCGGGAACAAAAACCGGGGAGCTGTTTTTT
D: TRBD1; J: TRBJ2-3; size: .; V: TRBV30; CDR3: CATRLHDRGLTDTQYF; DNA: TGTGCCACAAGACTCCATGACAGGGGGTTGACAGATACGCAGTATTTT